Below, one T cell receptor (beta chain) is given with its context. Its matching antigen is unknown. The data belong to a study of blood T cells in healthy people across ages. Study-level information: Per two T cells, template switching captured roughly one barcoded beta molecule. Study-wide results and caveats: In long-lived donors, naive CD4+ cell counts and diversity exceeded those of aged donors. With donor CMV status unknown, expanded clonotype changes were possibly confounded.

Alongside a J-beta primer mix, a sample-barcoded 5' primer served in a second PCR lasting roughly 6 to 12 cycles. Each cDNA molecule was tagged by a template-switch adaptor with 12 random nucleotides. TCRdb fed the 5' RACE reads into MiXCR, producing one record per CDR3 protein. The data show roughly 800,000 distinct CDR3 sequences, with 53% seen just once and about two fifths held by the top ten. J was trimmed by 2 bases and V by 2 bases; bases with no gene match: 6. This CDR3 spans 15 amino acids. Germline V CDR1 and CDR2: GTSNPN, SVGIG (reference sequence). The chain employs TRBV30 and TRBJ2-3; TRBD1 agrees at 8 bases. Sequencing used blood. This clonotype was sampled from an older man in good health. This CDR3 is CAWSPGQGDTDTQYF. As DNA, the CDR3 is TGTGCCTGGAGTCCCGGACAGGGTGACACAGATACGCAGTATTTT.